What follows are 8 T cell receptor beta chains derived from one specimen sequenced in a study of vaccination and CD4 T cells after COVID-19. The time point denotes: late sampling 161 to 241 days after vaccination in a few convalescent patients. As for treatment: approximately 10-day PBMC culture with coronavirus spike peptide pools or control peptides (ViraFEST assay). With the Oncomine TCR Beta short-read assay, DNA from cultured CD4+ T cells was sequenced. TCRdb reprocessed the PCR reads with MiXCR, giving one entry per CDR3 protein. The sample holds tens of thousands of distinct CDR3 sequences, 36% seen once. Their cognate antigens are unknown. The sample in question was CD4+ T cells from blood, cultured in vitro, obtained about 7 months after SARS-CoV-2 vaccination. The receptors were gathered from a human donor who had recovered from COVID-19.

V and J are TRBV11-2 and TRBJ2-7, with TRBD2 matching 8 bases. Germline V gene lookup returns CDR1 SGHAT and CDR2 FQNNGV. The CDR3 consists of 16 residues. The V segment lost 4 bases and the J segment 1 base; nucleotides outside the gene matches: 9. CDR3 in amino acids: CASSWGWGGRSYEQYF. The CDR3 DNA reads TGTGCCAGCAGCTGGGGGTGGGGCGGGAGGTCCTACGAGCAGTACTTC.

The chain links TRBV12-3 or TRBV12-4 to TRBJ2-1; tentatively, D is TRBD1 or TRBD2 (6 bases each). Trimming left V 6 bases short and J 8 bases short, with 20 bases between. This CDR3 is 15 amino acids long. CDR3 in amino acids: CASRSGAGVKHEQFF. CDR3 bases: TGTGCCAGCAGGTCGGGGGCAGGGGTCAAGCATGAGCAGTTCTTC.

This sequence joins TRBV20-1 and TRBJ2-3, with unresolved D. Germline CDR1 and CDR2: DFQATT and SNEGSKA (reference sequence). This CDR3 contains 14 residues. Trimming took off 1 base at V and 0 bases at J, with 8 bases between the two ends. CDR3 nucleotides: TGCAGTGCTAGAGTGGCCAGCAGCACAGATACGCAGTATTTT. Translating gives CSARVASSTDTQYF.

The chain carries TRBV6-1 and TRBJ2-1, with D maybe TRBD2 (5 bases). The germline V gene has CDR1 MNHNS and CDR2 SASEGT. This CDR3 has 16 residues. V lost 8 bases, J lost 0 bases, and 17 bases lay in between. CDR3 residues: CASGALAPSSYNEQFF. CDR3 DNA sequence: TGTGCCAGCGGCGCGTTAGCGCCAAGCTCCTACAATGAGCAGTTCTTC.

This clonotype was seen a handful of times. The CDR3 nucleotides read TGTGCCAGCAGTTACTCAGCGGGAGGGTACACAGATACGCAGTATTTT. Protein: CASSYSAGGYTDTQYF. The rearrangement joins TRBV6-5 to TRBJ2-3; 10 bases map to TRBD2. The length of the CDR3 is 16 residues. J was trimmed by 2 bases and V by 0 bases; bases with no gene match: 2. Germline V gene data show CDR1 as MNHEY and CDR2 as SVGAGI.

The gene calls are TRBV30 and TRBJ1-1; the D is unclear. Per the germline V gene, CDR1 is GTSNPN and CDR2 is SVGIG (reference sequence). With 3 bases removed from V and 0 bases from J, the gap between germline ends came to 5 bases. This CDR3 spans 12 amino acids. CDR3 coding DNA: TGTGCCTGGAGGGGGATGAACACTGAAGCTTTCTTT. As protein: CAWRGMNTEAFF.

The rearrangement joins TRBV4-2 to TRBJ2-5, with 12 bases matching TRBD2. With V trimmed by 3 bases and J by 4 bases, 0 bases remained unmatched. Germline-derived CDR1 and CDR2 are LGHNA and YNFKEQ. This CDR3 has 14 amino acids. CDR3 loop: CASSQGLAGETQYF. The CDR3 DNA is TGTGCCAGCAGCCAGGGACTAGCGGGAGAGACCCAGTACTTC.

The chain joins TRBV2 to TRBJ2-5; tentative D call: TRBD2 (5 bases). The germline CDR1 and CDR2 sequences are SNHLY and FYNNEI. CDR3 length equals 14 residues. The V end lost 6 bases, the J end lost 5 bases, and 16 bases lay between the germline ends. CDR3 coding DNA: TGTGCCAGCAGCGGACCTACTAGAGACGAGACCCAGTACTTC. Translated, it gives CASSGPTRDETQYF.